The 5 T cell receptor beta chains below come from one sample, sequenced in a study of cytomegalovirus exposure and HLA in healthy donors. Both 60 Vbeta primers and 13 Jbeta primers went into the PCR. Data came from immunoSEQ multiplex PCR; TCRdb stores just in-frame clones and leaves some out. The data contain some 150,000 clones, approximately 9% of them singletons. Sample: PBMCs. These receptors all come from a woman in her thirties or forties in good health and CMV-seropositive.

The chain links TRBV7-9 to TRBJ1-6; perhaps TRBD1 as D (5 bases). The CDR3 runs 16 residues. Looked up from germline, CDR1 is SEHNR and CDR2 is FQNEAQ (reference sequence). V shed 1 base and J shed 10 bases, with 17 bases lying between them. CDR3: CASSLEWGEWGSPLHF. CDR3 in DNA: TGTGCCAGCAGCTTAGAATGGGGGGAGTGGGGATCACCCCTCCACTTT.

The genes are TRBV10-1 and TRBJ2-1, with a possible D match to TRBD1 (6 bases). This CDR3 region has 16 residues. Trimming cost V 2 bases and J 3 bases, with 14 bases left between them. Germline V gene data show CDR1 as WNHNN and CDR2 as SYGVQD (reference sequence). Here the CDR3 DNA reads TGCGCCAGCAGTGAGGGGTCGACAGGTCTCTACAATGAGCAGTTCTTC. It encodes CASSEGSTGLYNEQFF.

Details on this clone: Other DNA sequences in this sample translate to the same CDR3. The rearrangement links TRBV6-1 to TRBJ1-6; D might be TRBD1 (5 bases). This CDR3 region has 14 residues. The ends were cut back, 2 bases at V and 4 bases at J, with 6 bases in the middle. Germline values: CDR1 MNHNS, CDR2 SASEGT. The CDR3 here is CASSEQGYNSPLHF. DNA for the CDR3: TGTGCCAGCAGTGAACAGGGATATAATTCACCCCTCCACTTT.

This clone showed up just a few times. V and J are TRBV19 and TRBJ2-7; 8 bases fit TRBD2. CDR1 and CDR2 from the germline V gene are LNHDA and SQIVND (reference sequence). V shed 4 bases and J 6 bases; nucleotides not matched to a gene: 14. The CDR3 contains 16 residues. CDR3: CASSKRTGGGVAEQYF. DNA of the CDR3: TGTGCCAGTAGTAAACGGACGGGAGGGGGAGTAGCCGAGCAGTACTTC.

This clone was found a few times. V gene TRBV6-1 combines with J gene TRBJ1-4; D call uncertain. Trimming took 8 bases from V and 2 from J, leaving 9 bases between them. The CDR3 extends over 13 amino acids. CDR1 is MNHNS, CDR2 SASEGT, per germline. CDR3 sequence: CASRWQTNEKLFF. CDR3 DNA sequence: TGTGCCAGCCGCTGGCAGACTAATGAAAAACTGTTTTTT.